The 20 T cell receptor beta chains in this list originate from one sample, sequenced in a study of tumor-infiltrating lymphocytes in primary liver carcinoma. Total RNA amounting to 450 to 550 ng was the source from which TCR beta cDNA was made with a constant-region primer. Researchers made the TCR beta libraries by running three nested multiplex PCR rounds with slightly modified ARM-PCR. The first two PCR rounds used TRBV1-TRBV30 primers with a Cbeta primer, 9 to 11 cycles each. TCRdb recomputed calls from the multiplex PCR reads with MiXCR, one row per CDR3 protein. This table holds tens of thousands of distinct CDR3 sequences, about 71% found once. From unsorted bulk tissue weighing roughly 18-30 mg, DNA and RNA were co-extracted. Sequencing was carried out using liver tumor tissue from sampling region 4. As to subset: tumor region T4, right-lateral pole. The origin of the receptors is a man in his forties with primary liver carcinoma and hepatitis B virus infection.

Details on this clonotype: One junction end does not reproduce the germline sequence, and a read error may be involved. The CDR3 sequence: CTSTLTANTKAFF. In DNA, the CDR3 is TGTACAAGCACCCTGACAGCGAACACTAAAGCTTTCTTT. The chain combines TRBV11-2 with TRBJ1-1, with D maybe TRBD1 (5 bases). Germline CDR1 reads SGHAT; CDR2 reads FQNNGV. The CDR3 loop spans 13 amino acids.

As for this clonotype: Sequence at one end of the junction differs from germline and may be a read error. This chain connects TRBV11-2 to TRBJ2-2; 7 bases are shared with TRBD2. Per germline, CDR1 SGHAT and CDR2 FQNNGV. The CDR3 has 16 residues. The CDR3 protein is CASSSEASGNTGKLFF. The CDR3 bases are TGTGCCAGCAGCTCAGAGGCAAGCGGGAACACCGGGAAGCTGTTTTTT. Supplemented by reference TRBV11-2 and TRBJ2-2, the full variable domain reads EAGVAQSPRYKIIEKRQSVAFWCNPISGHATLYWYQQILGQGPKLLIQFQNNGVVDDSQLPKDRFSAERLKGVDSTLKIQPAKLEDSAVYLCASSSEASGNTGKLFFGEGSRLTVL.

Details on this clonotype: Mismatch with germline at one junction end may stem from a read error. The V gene is TRBV5-1, the J gene TRBJ2-3; 7 bases agree with TRBD2. Germline V gene data show CDR1 as SGHRS and CDR2 as YFSETQ. This CDR3 region has 15 residues. CDR3 in amino acids: CASSLITGGTDSQYF. The DNA of the CDR3 is TGCGCCAGCAGCTTGATAACGGGAGGCACAGATTCGCAGTATTTT.

On this clonotype: At one boundary the junction diverges from the germline segment, which might be a read error. This chain connects TRBV7-8 to TRBJ2-3; D possibly corresponds to TRBD1 (6 bases). The CDR3 spans 17 residues. The germline CDR1 and CDR2 sequences are SGHVS and FQNEAQ. The CDR3 nucleotides are TGTGCCAGCAGTTTAGTGTTACAGGGAATAGAGGCAAATATGCAGTATTTT. Residues: CASSLVLQGIEANMQYF.

With regard to this clonotype: The junction and the germline gene differ at one end; a read error may be behind it. The chain carries TRBV10-3 and TRBJ1-3, with D possibly matching TRBD1 (6 bases). Germline assignment: CDR1 ENHRY and CDR2 SYGVKD. This CDR3 comprises 16 residues. The CDR3 coding sequence is TGTACCATCAGTGAGGATCGGACAGCTCGTGGAAACACCATATATTTT. Encoded protein: CTISEDRTARGNTIYF.

About this clonotype: A much larger clonotype is one base distant, so this may be a read error. This chain uses TRBV24-1 with TRBJ2-1; 15 nucleotides match TRBD2. This CDR3 is 17 amino acids long. Germline V CDR1 and CDR2: KGHDR, SFDVKD. CDR3 in DNA: TGTGCCACCAGTGTCGGACTAGCGGGAGGGTCCTACAATAAGCAGTTCTTC. Protein product: CATSVGLAGGSYNKQFF.

This clonotype turned up a few times. At one end, the junction sequence differs from germline, possibly due to a read error. V gene TRBV7-8 combines with J gene TRBJ1-1; TRBD1 agrees at 8 bases. CDR1 is SGHVS and CDR2 is FQNEAQ in the germline V gene. CDR3 size: 14 residues. The CDR3 loop reads CASSSGQGVTEAFF. In DNA, the CDR3 is TGTGCCAGCAGCTCCGGACAGGGAGTGACTGAAGCTTTCTTC. The variable domain in full, with the rest retrieved from reference TRBV7-8 and TRBJ1-1, is GAGVSQSPRYKVAKRGQDVALRCDPISGHVSLFWYQQALGQGPEFLTYFQNEAQLDKSGLPSDRFFAERPEGSVSTLKIQRTQQEDSAVYLCASSSGQGVTEAFFGQGTRLTVV.

Turning to this clonotype: The conserved closing phenylalanine or tryptophan is absent in this CDR3, likely reflecting a read error. It is unclear where the CDR3 begins or ends on the DNA, so no DNA is shown, and the CDR3 is as TCRdb lists it. The chain links TRBV6-1 to TRBJ2-2; the DNA was not used to check the table's D call, TRBD2. The CDR3 has 15 amino acids, counting both end residues. CDR1 MNHNS and CDR2 SASEGT come from the germline V gene. The chain's CDR3 is CASSDGSGGTGELSL.

This clonotype was recorded at least ten times. The chain joins TRBV6-5 to TRBJ1-5; D is possibly TRBD1 (6 bases). The germline V and J ends were trimmed by 0 bases and 4 bases, with 7 bases remaining between them. The CDR3 loop spans 14 amino acids. Per germline, CDR1 MNHEY and CDR2 SVGAGI. CDR3 sequence (DNA): TGTGCCAGCAGTTACTCGGGACAAAATCAGCCCCAGCATTTT. Translation gives CASSYSGQNQPQHF.

The chain uses TRBV7-9 and TRBJ2-1, with D possibly matching TRBD1 (5 bases). The ends were cut back, 2 bases at V and 8 bases at J, with 22 bases in the middle. Per the germline V gene, CDR1 is SEHNR and CDR2 is FQNEAQ (reference sequence). The CDR3 has 17 amino acids. The chain's CDR3 is CASSLPYKGSKTYEQFF. CDR3 in DNA: TGTGCCAGCAGCTTACCATATAAGGGGTCTAAAACATATGAGCAGTTCTTC.

By share of the sample, this clonotype is hyperexpanded. The CDR3 DNA reads as TGTGCCAGCAGCAAGACTCCAGGAGGAACAAATGAAAAACTGTTTTTT. It codes for CASSKTPGGTNEKLFF. The V and J genes are TRBV11-2 and TRBJ1-4; the D is unclear. The CDR3 length is 16 residues. The V end lost 5 bases, the J end lost 5 bases, and 18 bases lay between the germline ends. Germline loops: CDR1 SGHAT, CDR2 FQNNGV. The whole variable domain, filled in from reference TRBV11-2 and TRBJ1-4, reads EAGVAQSPRYKIIEKRQSVAFWCNPISGHATLYWYQQILGQGPKLLIQFQNNGVVDDSQLPKDRFSAERLKGVDSTLKIQPAKLEDSAVYLCASSKTPGGTNEKLFFGSGTQLSVL.

This clonotype was recorded only once. The chain recombines TRBV4-2 with TRBJ2-2, with 9 bases lining up with TRBD1. The V and J ends lost 0 bases and 10 bases, in that order; junction bases with no gene match: 6. This CDR3 comprises 15 residues. Germline loops: CDR1 LGHNA, CDR2 YNFKEQ. CDR3 sequence: CASSQELQGAVELFF. CDR3 DNA sequence: TGTGCCAGCAGCCAAGAACTACAGGGGGCCGTGGAGCTGTTTTTT.

This sequence joins TRBV14 and TRBJ1-1; D is undetermined. This CDR3 is built from 18 residues. Germline CDR1 and CDR2: SGHDN and FVKESK. Trimming left V 0 bases short and J 6 bases short, with 23 bases between. CDR3 in amino acids: CASSQDQPATTLVAEAFF. For the CDR3, the DNA is TGTGCCAGCAGCCAAGATCAACCAGCTACTACTCTGGTGGCTGAAGCTTTCTTT.

Details on this clonotype: One base away lies a much larger clone, so this may be a sequencing read error. The V gene is TRBV6-1, the J gene TRBJ2-7; D is uncertain. The V end was cut by 6 bases, the J end by 3 bases, with 6 bases between. Germline-derived CDR1 and CDR2 are MNHNS and SASEGT. The CDR3 covers 11 residues. Here the CDR3 reads CASSRLYEQYF. CDR3 in DNA: TGTGCCAGCAGCAGACTCTACGAGCAGTACTTC.

As concerns this clonotype: The CDR3 end shows no conserved phenylalanine or tryptophan, and so a read error is likely. It is unclear where the CDR3 begins or ends on the DNA, so no DNA is shown, and the CDR3 is as TCRdb lists it. The V call is TRBV5-1, the J call TRBJ2-2; the D call TRBD1 from the table was never checked on the DNA. The CDR3 totals 16 residues, both ends included. Germline loops: CDR1 SGHRS, CDR2 YFSETQ. CDR3 protein: CASSLHHRANTGEPFC.

This clonotype was recorded at least ten times. The chain employs TRBV28 and TRBJ2-1; 11 bases map to TRBD2. V was clipped by 6 bases and J by 4 bases; unmatched bases: 8. Germline V gene lookup returns CDR1 MDHEN and CDR2 SYDVKM. The CDR3 loop spans 16 amino acids. CDR3: CASRYVTSGTYNEQFF. CDR3 nucleotides: TGTGCCAGCAGATATGTGACTAGCGGGACTTACAATGAGCAGTTCTTC.

The chain couples TRBV6-1 to TRBJ1-2; D unclear. Germline V gene lookup returns CDR1 MNHNS and CDR2 SASEGT. Trimming removed 5 bases from V and 6 bases from J, with 13 bases in between. This CDR3 contains 13 residues. The CDR3 DNA is TGTGCCAGCAGTAGACGGGTGCCTAATGGCTACACCTTC. Amino acid sequence: CASSRRVPNGYTF.

This clonotype was recorded at least ten times. This may arise from a read error, as a much more abundant clone is one base away. The V and J genes are TRBV29-1 and TRBJ2-1, with no clear D. The CDR3 extends over 10 amino acids. In germline, CDR1 is SQVTM, CDR2 ANQGSEA. Trimming took 6 bases from V and 10 from J, leaving 10 bases between them. The CDR3 is CSVKVCEQFF. The CDR3, as DNA: TGCAGCGTGAAAGTATGCGAGCAGTTCTTC.

Comment on this clonotype: It may be a read error: a sequence one base away is much more abundant. This sequence joins TRBV12-3 or TRBV12-4 and TRBJ2-1; 10 nucleotides align to TRBD2. V lost 6 bases to trimming and J lost 8 bases; unmatched junction nucleotides: 13. The CDR3 consists of 16 residues. The CDR3 DNA reads TGTGCCAGCAGCCTTCTAGGGAGCGGGAGGGGATATGAGCAGTTCTTC. It is translated as CASSLLGSGRGYEQFF.

There are many counts of this clonotype. The rearrangement uses TRBV6-5 and TRBJ2-3; 9 bases map to TRBD1. The CDR3 consists of 15 residues. V was clipped by 5 bases and J by 7 bases; unmatched bases: 10. The V gene's germline CDR1 is MNHEY and CDR2 SVGAGI. DNA for the CDR3: TGTGCCAGCAGTCGAGAGACAGGGGGACAAAATACGCAGTATTTT. Amino acid sequence: CASSRETGGQNTQYF.